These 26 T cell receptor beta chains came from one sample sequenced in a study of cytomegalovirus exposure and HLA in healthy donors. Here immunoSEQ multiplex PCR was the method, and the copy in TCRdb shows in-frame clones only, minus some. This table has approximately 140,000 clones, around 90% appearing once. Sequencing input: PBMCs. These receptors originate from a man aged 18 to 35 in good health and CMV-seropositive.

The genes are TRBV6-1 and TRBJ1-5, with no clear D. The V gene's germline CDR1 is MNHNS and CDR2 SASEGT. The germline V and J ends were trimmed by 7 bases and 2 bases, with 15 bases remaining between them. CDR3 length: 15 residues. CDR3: CASKEWVAGNQPQHF. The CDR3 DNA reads TGTGCCAGCAAGGAATGGGTGGCGGGCAATCAGCCCCAGCATTTT.

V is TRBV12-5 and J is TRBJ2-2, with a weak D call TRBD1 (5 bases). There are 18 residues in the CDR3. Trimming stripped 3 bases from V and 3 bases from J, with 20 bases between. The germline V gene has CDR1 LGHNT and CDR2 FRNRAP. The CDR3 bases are TGTGCTAGTGGTTTCACCACCGACCGGACAAAGGACACCGGGGAGCTGTTTTTT. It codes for CASGFTTDRTKDTGELFF.

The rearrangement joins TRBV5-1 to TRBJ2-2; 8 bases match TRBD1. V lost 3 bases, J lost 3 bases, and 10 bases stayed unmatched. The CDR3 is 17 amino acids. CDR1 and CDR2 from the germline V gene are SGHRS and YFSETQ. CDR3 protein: CASSWARGQGYTGELFF. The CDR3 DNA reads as TGCGCCAGCAGCTGGGCCAGAGGACAGGGTTACACCGGGGAGCTGTTTTTT.

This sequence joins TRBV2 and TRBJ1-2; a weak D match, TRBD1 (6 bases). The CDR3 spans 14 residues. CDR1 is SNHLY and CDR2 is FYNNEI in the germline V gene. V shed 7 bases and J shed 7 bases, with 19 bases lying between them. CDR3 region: CASILEIQGGGYTF. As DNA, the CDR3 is TGTGCCAGCATATTAGAGATACAGGGTGGTGGCTACACCTTC.

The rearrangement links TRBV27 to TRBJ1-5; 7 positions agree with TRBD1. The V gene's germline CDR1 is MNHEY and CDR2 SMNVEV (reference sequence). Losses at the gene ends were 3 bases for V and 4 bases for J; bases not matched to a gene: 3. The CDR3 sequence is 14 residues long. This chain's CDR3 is CASSFGQDNQPQHF. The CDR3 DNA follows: TGTGCCAGCAGTTTCGGACAGGATAATCAGCCCCAGCATTTT.

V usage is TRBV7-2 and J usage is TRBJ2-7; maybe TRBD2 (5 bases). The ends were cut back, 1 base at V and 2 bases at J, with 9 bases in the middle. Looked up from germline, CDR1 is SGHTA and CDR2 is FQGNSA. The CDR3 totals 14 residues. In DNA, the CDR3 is TGTGCCAGCAGCTTAGAAGGAGGCCCCTACGAGCAGTACTTC. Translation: CASSLEGGPYEQYF.

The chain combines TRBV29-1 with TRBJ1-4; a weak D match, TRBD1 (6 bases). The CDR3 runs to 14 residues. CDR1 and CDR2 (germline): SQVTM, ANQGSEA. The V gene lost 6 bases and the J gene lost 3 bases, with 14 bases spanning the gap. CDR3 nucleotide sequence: TGCAGCGTCGATACAGGGCGCCCTAATGAAAAACTGTTTTTT. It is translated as CSVDTGRPNEKLFF.

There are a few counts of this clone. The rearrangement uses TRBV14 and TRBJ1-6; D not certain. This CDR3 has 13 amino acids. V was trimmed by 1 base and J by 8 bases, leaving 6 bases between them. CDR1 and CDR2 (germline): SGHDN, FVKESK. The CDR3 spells CASSQVVYSPLHF. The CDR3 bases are TGTGCCAGCAGCCAAGTCGTCTATTCACCCCTCCACTTT.

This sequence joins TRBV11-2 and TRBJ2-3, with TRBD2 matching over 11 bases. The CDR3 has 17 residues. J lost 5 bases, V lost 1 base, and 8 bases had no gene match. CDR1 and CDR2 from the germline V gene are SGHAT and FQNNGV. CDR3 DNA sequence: TGTGCCAGCAGCTTAGTCCCTAGCGGGGGGCAGGGAGATACGCAGTATTTT. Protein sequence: CASSLVPSGGQGDTQYF. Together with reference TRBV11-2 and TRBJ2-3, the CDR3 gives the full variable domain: EAGVAQSPRYKIIEKRQSVAFWCNPISGHATLYWYQQILGQGPKLLIQFQNNGVVDDSQLPKDRFSAERLKGVDSTLKIQPAKLEDSAVYLCASSLVPSGGQGDTQYFGPGTRLTVL.

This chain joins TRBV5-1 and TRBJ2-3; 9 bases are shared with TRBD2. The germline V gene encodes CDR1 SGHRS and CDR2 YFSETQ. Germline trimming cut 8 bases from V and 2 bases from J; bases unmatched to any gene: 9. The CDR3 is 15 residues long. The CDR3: CASNRLAGSTDTQYF. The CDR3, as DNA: TGCGCCAGTAACCGGCTAGCGGGGTCCACAGATACGCAGTATTTT.

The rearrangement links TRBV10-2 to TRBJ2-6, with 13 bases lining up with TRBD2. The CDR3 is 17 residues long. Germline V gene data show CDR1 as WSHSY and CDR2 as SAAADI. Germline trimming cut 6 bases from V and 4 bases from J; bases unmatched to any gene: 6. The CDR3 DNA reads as TGCGCCAGCAGCGGACTAGCGGGAGTGGGAGGGGCCAACGTCCTGACTTTC. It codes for CASSGLAGVGGANVLTF.

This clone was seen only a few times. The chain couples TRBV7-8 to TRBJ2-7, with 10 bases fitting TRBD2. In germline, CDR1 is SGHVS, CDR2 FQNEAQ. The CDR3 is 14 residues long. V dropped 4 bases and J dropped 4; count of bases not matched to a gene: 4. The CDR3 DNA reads TGTGCCAGCAGCTCCAGCGGGAGGGGATACGAGCAGTACTTC. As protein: CASSSSGRGYEQYF.

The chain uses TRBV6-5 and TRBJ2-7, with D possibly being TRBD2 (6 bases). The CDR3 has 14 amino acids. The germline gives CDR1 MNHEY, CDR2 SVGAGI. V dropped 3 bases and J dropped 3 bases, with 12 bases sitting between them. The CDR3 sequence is CASSYGRGIYEQYF. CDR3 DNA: TGTGCCAGCAGTTATGGGCGGGGCATCTACGAGCAGTACTTC.

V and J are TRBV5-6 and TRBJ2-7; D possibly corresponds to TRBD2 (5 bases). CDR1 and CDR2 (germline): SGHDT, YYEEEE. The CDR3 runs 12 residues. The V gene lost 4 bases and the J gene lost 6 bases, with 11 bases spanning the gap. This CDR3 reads CASSSRTREQYF. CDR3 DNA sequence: TGTGCCAGCAGCAGCCGGACTCGCGAGCAGTACTTC.

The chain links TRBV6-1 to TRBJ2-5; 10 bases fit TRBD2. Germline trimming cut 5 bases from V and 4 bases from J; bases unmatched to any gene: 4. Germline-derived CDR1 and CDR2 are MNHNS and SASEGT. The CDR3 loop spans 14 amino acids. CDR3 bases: TGTGCCAGCAGTCTTCGGACTAGCGGAGAGACCCAGTACTTC. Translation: CASSLRTSGETQYF.

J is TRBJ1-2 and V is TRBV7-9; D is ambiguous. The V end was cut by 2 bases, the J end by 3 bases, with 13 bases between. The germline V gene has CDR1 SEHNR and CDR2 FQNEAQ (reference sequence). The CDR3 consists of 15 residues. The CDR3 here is CASSLSVRSYYGYTF. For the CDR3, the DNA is TGTGCCAGCAGCTTATCGGTACGTTCCTACTATGGCTACACCTTC.

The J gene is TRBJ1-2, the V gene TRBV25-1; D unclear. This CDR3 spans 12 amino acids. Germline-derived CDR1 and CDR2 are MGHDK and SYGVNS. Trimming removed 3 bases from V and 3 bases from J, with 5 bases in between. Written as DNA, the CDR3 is TGTGCCAGCAGTGATCCCTACTATGGCTACACCTTC. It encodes CASSDPYYGYTF.

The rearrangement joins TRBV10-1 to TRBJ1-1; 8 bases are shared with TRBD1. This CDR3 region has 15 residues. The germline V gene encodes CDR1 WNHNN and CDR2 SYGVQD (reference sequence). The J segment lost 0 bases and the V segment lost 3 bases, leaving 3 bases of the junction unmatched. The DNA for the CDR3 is TGCGCCAGCAGTGACTCGGACAGGGTGAACACTGAAGCTTTCTTT. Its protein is CASSDSDRVNTEAFF.

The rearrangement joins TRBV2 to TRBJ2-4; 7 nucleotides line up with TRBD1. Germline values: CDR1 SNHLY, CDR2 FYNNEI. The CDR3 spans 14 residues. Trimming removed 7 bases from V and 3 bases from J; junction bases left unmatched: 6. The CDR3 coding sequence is TGTGCCAGCACAAGGGGGCAGGTCAAAAACATTCAGTACTTC. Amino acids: CASTRGQVKNIQYF.

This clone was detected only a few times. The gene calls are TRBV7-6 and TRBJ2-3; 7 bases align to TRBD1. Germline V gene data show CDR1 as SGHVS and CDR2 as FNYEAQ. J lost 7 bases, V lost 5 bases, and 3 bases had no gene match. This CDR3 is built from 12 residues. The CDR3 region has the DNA TGTGCCAGCAGCCCACAGGGGAATACGCAGTATTTT. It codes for CASSPQGNTQYF. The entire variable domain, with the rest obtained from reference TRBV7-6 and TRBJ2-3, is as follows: GAGVSQSPRYKVTKRGQDVALRCDPISGHVSLYWYRQALGQGPEFLTYFNYEAQQDKSGLPNDRFSAERPEGSISTLTIQRTEQRDSAMYRCASSPQGNTQYFGPGTRLTVL.

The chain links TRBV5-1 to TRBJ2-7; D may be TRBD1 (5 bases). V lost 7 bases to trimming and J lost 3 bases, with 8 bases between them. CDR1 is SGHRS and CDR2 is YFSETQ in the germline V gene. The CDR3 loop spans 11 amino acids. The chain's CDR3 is CASQQGYEQYF. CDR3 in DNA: TGCGCCAGCCAGCAGGGCTACGAGCAGTACTTC.

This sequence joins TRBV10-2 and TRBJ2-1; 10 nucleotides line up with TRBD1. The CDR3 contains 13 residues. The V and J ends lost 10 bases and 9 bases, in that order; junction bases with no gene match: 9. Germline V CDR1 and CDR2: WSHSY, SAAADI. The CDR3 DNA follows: TGCGCCACCGACAGACAGGGGGCCGGTGAGCAGTTCTTC. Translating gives CATDRQGAGEQFF.

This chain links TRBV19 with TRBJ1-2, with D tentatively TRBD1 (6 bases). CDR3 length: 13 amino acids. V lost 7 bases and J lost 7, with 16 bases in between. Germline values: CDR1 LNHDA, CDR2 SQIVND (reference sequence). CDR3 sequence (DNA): TGTGCCAGTAATCCTGGGGGCGCGAGTGGCTACACCTTC. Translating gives CASNPGGASGYTF.

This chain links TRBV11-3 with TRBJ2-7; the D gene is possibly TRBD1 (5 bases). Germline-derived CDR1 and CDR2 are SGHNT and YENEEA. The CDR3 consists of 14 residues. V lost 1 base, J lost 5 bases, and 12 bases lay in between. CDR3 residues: CASSLVLGPHEQYF. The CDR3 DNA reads TGTGCCAGCAGCTTAGTCCTGGGGCCCCACGAGCAGTACTTC.

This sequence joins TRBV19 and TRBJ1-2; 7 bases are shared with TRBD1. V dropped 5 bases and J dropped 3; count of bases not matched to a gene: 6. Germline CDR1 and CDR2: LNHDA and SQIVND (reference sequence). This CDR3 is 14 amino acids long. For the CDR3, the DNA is TGTGCCAGTAGTTACCCCGGACAGGACTATGGCTACACCTTC. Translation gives CASSYPGQDYGYTF.

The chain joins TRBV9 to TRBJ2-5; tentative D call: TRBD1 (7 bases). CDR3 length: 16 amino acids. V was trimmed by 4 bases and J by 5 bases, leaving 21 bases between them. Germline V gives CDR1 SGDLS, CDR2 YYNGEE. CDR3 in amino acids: CASSYDNRGGQETQYF. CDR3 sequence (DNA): TGTGCCAGCAGCTATGACAACAGGGGAGGTCAGGAGACCCAGTACTTC.